This passage covers 32 T cell receptor beta chains from one sample sequenced in a study of T cell repertoires in cytomegalovirus infection. TCRdb ran MiXCR on the reads and lists one entry per CDR3 protein. Here the sample spans around 530,000 distinct CDR3 sequences, approximately 15% being singletons. Sequencing was performed on CD8+ T cells from PBMCs. The receptors stem from a human donor in good health (CMV status not recorded). Some clones in this sample may be carry-over from other donors' samples.

V and J are TRBV24-1 and TRBJ2-1; 10 bases align to TRBD1. The CDR3 is made up of 16 amino acids. Germline trimming cut 4 bases from V and 2 bases from J; bases unmatched to any gene: 4. The germline gives CDR1 KGHDR, CDR2 SFDVKD. CDR3 nucleotides: TGTGCCACCAGTGACCGGGACAGGGGCACCTACAATGAGCAGTTCTTC. Its translation: CATSDRDRGTYNEQFF.

The chain uses TRBV7-6 and TRBJ1-1, with D possibly being TRBD1 (5 bases). The CDR3 is made up of 15 amino acids. The V gene's germline CDR1 is SGHVS and CDR2 FNYEAQ. V dropped 9 bases and J dropped 1 base, with 18 bases sitting between them. In nucleotides, the CDR3 is TGTGCCAGAAGCCTGGTACAGGTGGGGAACACTGAAGCTTTCTTT. This gives the protein CARSLVQVGNTEAFF.

A few counts support this clonotype. The CDR3 sequence is CASSQSALGSPLHF. In DNA, the CDR3 is TGTGCCAGCAGCCAGAGCGCCCTGGGTTCACCCCTCCACTTT. The chain uses TRBV14 and TRBJ1-6; no clear D gene. V lost 3 bases to trimming and J lost 9 bases, with 12 bases between them. This CDR3 has 14 amino acids. Germline assignment: CDR1 SGHDN and CDR2 FVKESK.

There are a few counts of this clonotype. The chain's CDR3 is CASERGNEQFF. Written as DNA, the CDR3 is TGTGCCAGCGAGCGGGGAAATGAGCAGTTCTTC. The V and J genes are TRBV9 and TRBJ2-1; the match to TRBD2 covers 7 bases. Germline V gives CDR1 SGDLS, CDR2 YYNGEE. The CDR3 runs to 11 residues. The V segment lost 7 bases and the J segment 7 bases; nucleotides outside the gene matches: 2. The variable domain in full, completed from reference TRBV9 and TRBJ2-1, reads DSGVTQTPKHLITATGQRVTLRCSPRSGDLSVYWYQQSLDQGLQFLIQYYNGEERAKGNILERFSAQQFPDLHSELNLSSLELGDSALYFCASERGNEQFFGPGTRLTVL.

This clonotype has just one count. The CDR3 DNA is TGCGCCAGCAGCTGGGCCGGTGGCAGTGAGGATTCACCCCTCCACTTT. Its protein is CASSWAGGSEDSPLHF. The genes are TRBV5-1 and TRBJ1-6; D unresolved. CDR1 and CDR2 from the germline V gene are SGHRS and YFSETQ. The CDR3 is 16 amino acids. Trimming cost V 3 bases and J 8 bases, with 18 bases left between them.

This clonotype was recorded a few times. One end of the junction is discordant with germline, which a read error may explain. The chain uses TRBV20-1 and TRBJ2-5; D remains unclear. The CDR3 extends over 11 amino acids. Germline CDR1 and CDR2: DFQATT and SNEGSKA (reference sequence). The CDR3 DNA reads TGCAGTGCAAGAGAAGATGGGACCCAGTACTTC. Translation gives CSAREDGTQYF.

This clonotype turned up a few times. The genes are TRBV6-5 and TRBJ1-2; 9 bases agree with TRBD1. The CDR3 totals 14 residues. CDR1 and CDR2 from the germline V gene are MNHEY and SVGAGI. With 8 bases clipped from V and 8 bases from J, the junction kept 12 bases outside the gene matches. The CDR3 DNA follows: TGTGCCAGCTGGGGGGTACAGGGGGCAGTGGGCTACACCTTC. Protein product: CASWGVQGAVGYTF.

This clonotype has ten or more counts. The chain couples TRBV7-9 to TRBJ2-1; 9 bases map to TRBD1. This CDR3 comprises 14 residues. Trimming cost V 5 bases and J 7 bases; bases outside gene matches: 6. Germline CDR1 is SEHNR and CDR2 is FQNEAQ (reference sequence). CDR3 sequence (DNA): TGTGCCAGCAGCCCTGGGACAGGGAAAAATGAGCAGTTCTTC. This encodes CASSPGTGKNEQFF.

J is TRBJ2-3 and V is TRBV10-3; TRBD2 matches 11 bases. Germline CDR1 and CDR2: ENHRY and SYGVKD. This CDR3 has 14 amino acids. Trimming removed 10 bases from V and 5 bases from J; junction bases left unmatched: 8. CDR3 sequence (DNA): TGTGCCACAATACTAGCGGGAGAGTTAGATACGCAGTATTTT. Residues: CATILAGELDTQYF.

This chain connects TRBV6-4 to TRBJ1-1; 9 bases are shared with TRBD1. With 7 bases clipped from V and 1 base from J, the junction kept 4 bases outside the gene matches. The length of the CDR3 is 14 residues. Germline CDR1 and CDR2: MRHNA and SNTAGT. The CDR3 loop reads CASKETGGNTEAFF. CDR3 DNA sequence: TGTGCCAGCAAGGAGACAGGGGGGAACACTGAAGCTTTCTTT.

The chain joins TRBV10-2 to TRBJ2-7; D might be TRBD2 (5 bases). Per the germline V gene, CDR1 is WSHSY and CDR2 is SAAADI. This CDR3 spans 14 amino acids. V lost 2 bases and J lost 4, with 12 bases in between. The CDR3 sequence: CASSETGRGYEQYF. In DNA form, the CDR3 reads TGCGCCAGCAGTGAGACTGGCCGGGGATACGAGCAGTACTTC.

This clonotype turned up a few times. CDR3 loop: CASSRNQGVRGYTF. The CDR3 DNA reads TGTGCCAGCAGCCGGAATCAGGGAGTACGTGGCTACACCTTC. The chain uses TRBV14 and TRBJ1-2; the D gene is possibly TRBD1 (5 bases). The V end was cut by 4 bases, the J end by 7 bases, with 16 bases between. The CDR3 covers 14 residues. The V gene's germline CDR1 is SGHDN and CDR2 FVKESK. The whole variable domain, remainder taken from reference TRBV14 and TRBJ1-2, is EAGVTQFPSHSVIEKGQTVTLRCDPISGHDNLYWYRRVMGKEIKFLLHFVKESKQDESGMPNNRFLAERTGGTYSTLKVQPAELEDSGVYFCASSRNQGVRGYTFGSGTRLTVV.

In this sample, this clonotype turned up many times. This chain connects TRBV7-9 to TRBJ1-5; TRBD1 agrees at 8 bases. The CDR3 loop spans 16 amino acids. Trimming removed 4 bases from V and 0 bases from J; junction bases left unmatched: 5. Germline V CDR1 and CDR2: SEHNR, FQNEAQ (reference sequence). The CDR3 bases are TGTGCCAGCAGCTCCGGGACAGGCGGTAGCAATCAGCCCCAGCATTTT. Translating gives CASSSGTGGSNQPQHF.

This chain connects TRBV2 to TRBJ1-2, with D hard to call. Germline CDR1 reads SNHLY; CDR2 reads FYNNEI. The CDR3 loop spans 11 amino acids. Trimming left V 10 bases short and J 6 bases short, with 12 bases between. CDR3 DNA sequence: TGTGCCAACGTAAAAGGCCATGGCTACACCTTC. Translation gives CANVKGHGYTF.

To note about this clonotype: Relative to the germline gene, one junction end is altered; a read error may explain this. This CDR3 is CASSQDQYNEQIF. In DNA, the CDR3 is TGCGCCAGCAGCCAAGACCAGTACAATGAGCAGATCTTC. The chain joins TRBV4-1 to TRBJ2-1; D is ambiguous. This CDR3 region has 13 residues. Germline CDR1 reads MGHRA; CDR2 reads YSYEKL.

A remark on this clonotype: A junction end diverges from the germline sequence, so it may reflect a read error. V is TRBV14 and J is TRBJ2-1, with D unclear. From germline, CDR1 is SGHDN and CDR2 FVKESK. The length of the CDR3 is 13 residues. In DNA form, the CDR3 reads TGTACCAGCACGTCCAGCTCCTACAATGAGCAGTTCTTC. Its protein product is CTSTSSSYNEQFF.

The chain employs TRBV20-1 and TRBJ2-2, with 12 bases identical to TRBD2. V was pared by 6 bases and J by 3 bases, with 5 bases of the junction left unmatched. The CDR3 extends over 15 amino acids. Germline CDR1 reads DFQATT; CDR2 reads SNEGSKA (reference sequence). The CDR3 here is CSAPRLAGDTGELFF. DNA of the CDR3: TGCAGTGCCCCACGACTAGCGGGAGACACCGGGGAGCTGTTTTTT.

This clonotype appeared many times. The chain couples TRBV4-1 to TRBJ2-4, with D maybe TRBD1 (6 bases). Per germline, CDR1 MGHRA and CDR2 YSYEKL. The CDR3 totals 14 residues. V was shortened by 0 bases and J by 6 bases, with 9 bases between the two germline ends. CDR3 sequence: CASSQEGHSNIQYF. CDR3 sequence (DNA): TGCGCCAGCAGCCAAGAGGGACACTCAAACATTCAGTACTTC.

This sequence joins TRBV27 and TRBJ1-5, with TRBD1 as a possible D gene (5 bases). The germline V and J ends were trimmed by 3 bases and 11 bases, with 17 bases remaining between them. CDR3 size: 14 residues. From germline, CDR1 is MNHEY and CDR2 SMNVEV (reference sequence). The CDR3 DNA is TGTGCCAGCAGTTTCGACGGAACCCTAGGGGCCCAGCATTTT. This gives the protein CASSFDGTLGAQHF.

This clonotype occurred many times. The rearrangement links TRBV6-1 to TRBJ1-1; tentative D call: TRBD1 (5 bases). Trimming took off 2 bases at V and 4 bases at J, with 11 bases between the two ends. Germline V gene data show CDR1 as MNHNS and CDR2 as SASEGT. The CDR3 extends over 14 amino acids. CDR3 amino acids: CASSERLGGTEAFF. For the CDR3, the DNA is TGTGCCAGCAGTGAACGATTGGGGGGCACTGAAGCTTTCTTT.

This clonotype showed up just a few times. The genes are TRBV5-1 and TRBJ2-2; D is perhaps TRBD2 (5 bases). Deletions cut 1 base from V and 5 bases from J, with 12 bases between. This CDR3 has 15 amino acids. The V gene's germline CDR1 is SGHRS and CDR2 YFSETQ. CDR3 sequence: CASSLTASTTGELFF. CDR3 sequence (DNA): TGCGCCAGCAGCTTGACAGCTAGCACGACCGGGGAGCTGTTTTTT.

On this clonotype itself: This could be a read error, since a much larger clone is one nucleotide away. The gene calls are TRBV7-6 and TRBJ2-1; no definite D call. The CDR3 runs to 13 residues. The germline V and J ends were trimmed by 5 bases and 6 bases, with 11 bases remaining between them. Germline-derived CDR1 and CDR2 are SGHVS and FNYEAQ. The CDR3 DNA reads as TGTGCCAGCAGCGCCCGGTCGGTCAATGAGCAGTTCTTC. It yields the protein CASSARSVNEQFF.

The chain is built from TRBV27 and TRBJ1-6, with D perhaps matching TRBD1 (6 bases). This CDR3 comprises 15 residues. V lost 3 bases and J lost 8, with 14 bases in between. Germline CDR1 MNHEY, CDR2 SMNVEV (reference sequence). DNA for the CDR3: TGTGCCAGCAGTTTCAGAGGGGGAAGTGATTCACCCCTCCACTTT. Translation gives CASSFRGGSDSPLHF.

This clonotype was detected a few times. This chain joins TRBV4-3 and TRBJ2-7; D gene ambiguous. This CDR3 contains 13 residues. V lost 4 bases and J 3 bases, leaving 10 bases between the germline ends. CDR1 is LGHNA and CDR2 is YSLEER in the germline V gene. Written as DNA, the CDR3 is TGCGCCAGCAGCCTTCACCTACTCTACGAGCAGTACTTC. It specifies CASSLHLLYEQYF.

This clonotype has more than one count but fewer than ten. The chain joins TRBV11-2 to TRBJ2-7, with TRBD2 identical over 7 bases. Trimming took 5 bases from V and 3 from J; bases not matched to a gene: 13. The CDR3 extends over 16 amino acids. Per germline, CDR1 SGHAT and CDR2 FQNNGV. The CDR3 loop is CASSNPPAGVGYEQYF. The CDR3 region has the DNA TGTGCCAGCAGCAACCCGCCCGCGGGAGTGGGCTACGAGCAGTACTTC.

This clonotype was seen many times. This chain joins TRBV7-9 and TRBJ2-7; the D gene is possibly TRBD2 (6 bases). Trimming removed 4 bases at V and 5 bases at J, with 21 bases between. The CDR3 has 16 residues. Germline V lookup: CDR1 SEHNR, CDR2 FQNEAQ (reference sequence). CDR3 region: CASSSSTRDLGDEQYF. CDR3 sequence (DNA): TGTGCCAGCAGCTCTTCCACACGGGACTTGGGGGACGAGCAGTACTTC.

This clonotype was detected only a few times. The CDR3 here is CASSATGGYSGNTIYF. As DNA, the CDR3 is TGTGCCAGCAGTGCGACAGGAGGATACTCTGGAAACACCATATATTTT. The chain has TRBV28 and TRBJ1-3, with TRBD1 as a possible D gene (6 bases). Germline V CDR1 and CDR2: MDHEN, SYDVKM. The length of the CDR3 is 16 residues. Trimming removed 5 bases from V and 0 bases from J, with 14 bases in between.

Of note for this clonotype: A clone one base away is much larger, so this may be a read error. The chain carries TRBV19 and TRBJ2-5, with a possible D match to TRBD2 (6 bases). Germline CDR1 and CDR2: LNHDA and SQIVND (reference sequence). The CDR3 loop spans 17 amino acids. CDR3 nucleotide sequence: TGTGCCAGTAGTATAGGGGTGGGGCCGGGCACGGGAGAGGCCCAGTACTTC. Protein: CASSIGVGPGTGEAQYF.

The chain links TRBV7-6 to TRBJ2-1; a weak D match, TRBD2 (6 bases). The CDR3 is 14 residues long. V was shortened by 1 base and J by 15 bases, with 19 bases between the two germline ends. Germline V CDR1 and CDR2: SGHVS, FNYEAQ. CDR3 nucleotides: TGTGCCAGCAGCTTAGGGTGGGGGTCGGGGGAGACGTTCTTC. Amino acids: CASSLGWGSGETFF.

The rearrangement links TRBV9 to TRBJ1-2; D not resolved. The germline V gene encodes CDR1 SGDLS and CDR2 YYNGEE. V was clipped by 4 bases and J by 3 bases, with 19 bases between them. This CDR3 is built from 16 residues. The CDR3, as DNA: TGTGCCAGCAGCCCCCCAAAAGGACTGAGCCACTATGGCTACACCTTC. Its translation is CASSPPKGLSHYGYTF.

This clonotype was detected a few times. J is TRBJ1-1 and V is TRBV6-2 or TRBV6-3; the match to TRBD1 covers 7 bases. CDR3 length: 17 amino acids. The trim removed 2 bases at V and 3 bases at J, leaving 12 bases unmatched. Per germline, CDR1 MNHEY and CDR2 SVGEGT. CDR3 bases: TGTGCCAGCAGTTACCCCAAGGGTCAGGGGGGCTACACTGAAGCTTTCTTT. It yields the protein CASSYPKGQGGYTEAFF.

This clonotype was recorded once. This sequence may be a read error, since a much larger clone differs from it by one base. The chain is built from TRBV6-5 and TRBJ1-3; perhaps TRBD1 as D (5 bases). This CDR3 region has 17 residues. Deletions cut 4 bases from V and 0 bases from J, with 16 bases between. Germline V lookup: CDR1 MNHEY, CDR2 SVGAGI. As DNA, the CDR3 is TGTGCCAGCAGTTGCTCACCACAGGAAGACTCTGGAAACACCATATATTTT. It specifies CASSCSPQEDSGNTIYF.